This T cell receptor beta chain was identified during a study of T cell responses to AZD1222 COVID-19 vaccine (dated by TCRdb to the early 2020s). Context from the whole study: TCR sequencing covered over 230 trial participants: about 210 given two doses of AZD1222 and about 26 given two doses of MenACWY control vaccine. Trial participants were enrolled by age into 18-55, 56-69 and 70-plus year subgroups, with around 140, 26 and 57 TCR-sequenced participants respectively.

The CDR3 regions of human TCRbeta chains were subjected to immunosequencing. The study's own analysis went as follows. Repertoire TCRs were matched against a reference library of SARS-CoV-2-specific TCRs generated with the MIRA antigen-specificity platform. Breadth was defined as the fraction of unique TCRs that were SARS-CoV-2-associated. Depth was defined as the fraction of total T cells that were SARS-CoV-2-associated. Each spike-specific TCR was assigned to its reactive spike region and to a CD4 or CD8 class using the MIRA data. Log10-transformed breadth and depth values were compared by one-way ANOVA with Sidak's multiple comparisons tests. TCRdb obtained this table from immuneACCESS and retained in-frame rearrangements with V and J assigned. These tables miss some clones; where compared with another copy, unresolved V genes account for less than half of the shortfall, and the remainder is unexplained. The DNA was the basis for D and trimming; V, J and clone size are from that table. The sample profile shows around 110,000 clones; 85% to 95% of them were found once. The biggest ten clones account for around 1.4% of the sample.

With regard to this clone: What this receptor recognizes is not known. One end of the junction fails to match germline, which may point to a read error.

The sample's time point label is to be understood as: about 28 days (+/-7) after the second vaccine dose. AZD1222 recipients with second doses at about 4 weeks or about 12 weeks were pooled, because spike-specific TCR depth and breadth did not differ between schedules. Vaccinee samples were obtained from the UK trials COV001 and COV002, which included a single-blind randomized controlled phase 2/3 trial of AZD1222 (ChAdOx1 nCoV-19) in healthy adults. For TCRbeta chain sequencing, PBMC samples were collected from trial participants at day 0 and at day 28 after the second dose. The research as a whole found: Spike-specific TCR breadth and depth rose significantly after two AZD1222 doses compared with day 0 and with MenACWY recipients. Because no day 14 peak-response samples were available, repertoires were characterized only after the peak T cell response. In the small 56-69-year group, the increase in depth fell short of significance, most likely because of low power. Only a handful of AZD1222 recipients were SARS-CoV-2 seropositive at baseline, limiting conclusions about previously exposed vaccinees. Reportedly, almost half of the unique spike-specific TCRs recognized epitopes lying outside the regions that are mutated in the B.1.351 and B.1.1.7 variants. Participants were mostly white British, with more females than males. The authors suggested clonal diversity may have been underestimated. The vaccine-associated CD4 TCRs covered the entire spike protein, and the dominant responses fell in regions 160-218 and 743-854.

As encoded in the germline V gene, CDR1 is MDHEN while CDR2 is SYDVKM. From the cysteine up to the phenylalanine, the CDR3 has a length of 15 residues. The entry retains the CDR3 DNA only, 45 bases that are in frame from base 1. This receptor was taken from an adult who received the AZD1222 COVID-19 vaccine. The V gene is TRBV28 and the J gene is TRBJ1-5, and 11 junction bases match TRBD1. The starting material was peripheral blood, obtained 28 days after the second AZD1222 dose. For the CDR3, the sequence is CASSPPASQDRGLYF. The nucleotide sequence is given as TGTGCCAGCAGCCCCCCCGCGTCCCAGGACAGGGGGCTATATTTT.